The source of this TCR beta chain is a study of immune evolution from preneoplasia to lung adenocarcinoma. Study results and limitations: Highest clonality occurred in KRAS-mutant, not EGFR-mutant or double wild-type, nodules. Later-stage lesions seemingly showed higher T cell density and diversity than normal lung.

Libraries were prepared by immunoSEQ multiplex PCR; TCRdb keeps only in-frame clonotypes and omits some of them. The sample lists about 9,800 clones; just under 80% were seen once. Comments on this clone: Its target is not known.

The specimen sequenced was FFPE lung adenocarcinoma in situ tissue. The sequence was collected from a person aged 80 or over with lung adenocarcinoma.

The CDR3 bases are TGTGCCAGTAATGGGAGGGACACTTCCACAGATACGCAGTATTTT. The encoded protein is CASNGRDTSTDTQYF. This rearrangement joins TRBV19 to TRBJ2-3, with D tentatively TRBD2 (7 bases). V gave up 7 bases and J gave up 2 bases, with 16 bases separating them. The CDR3 has 15 residues. CDR1 is LNHDA and CDR2 is SQIVND in the germline V gene (reference sequence).